This TCR beta chain derives from a study of early T cells in non-severe SARS-CoV-2 infection. Study-level information: Sequenced bulk RNA came from whole blood that was unsorted, and chains were unpaired. The study, taken as a whole, reports: Anti-spike CD8 specificities were favored by VDJdb matching, whose results missed private and CD4 specificities.

This clonotype was counted ten times or more. The antigen is undetermined. In the library, individual cDNA molecules carried attached unique molecular identifiers. One entry per CDR3 protein, called by TCRdb with MiXCR from the 5' RACE reads. Here the sample spans more than 95,000 distinct CDR3 sequences, 9.5% to 12% being singletons. The CDR3 length is 19 residues. In germline, CDR1 is DFQATT, CDR2 SNEGSKA (reference sequence). With V trimmed by 5 bases and J by 2 bases, 17 bases remained unmatched. Material: whole blood, obtained at baseline. This chain links TRBV20-1 with TRBJ2-3; 12 bases align to TRBD2. This TCR came from an adult who was a healthcare worker with PCR-confirmed SARS-CoV-2 infection or an uninfected control (not recorded which). The CDR3 DNA follows: TGCAGTGCTCGATCGGGGGAGACTAGCGGGGGAACCAACACAGATACGCAGTATTTT. Its translation is CSARSGETSGGTNTDTQYF.